A single T cell receptor beta chain is shown here with its context. The CDR3 loop spans 13 amino acids. Between the trimmed V and J ends, which lost 5 bases and 4 bases, there was a span of 11 bases. Under the authors' procedure: Nucleated cell number was recorded as an estimate derived from reference gene primer amplification. TCRdb keeps only in-frame clones here, not all; method: immunoSEQ multiplex PCR. V, J and clone size derive from that table, while D and trimming were established from the DNA sequence. The table shows 110,000 or so clones, with about four fifths occurring only once. The sample comes from a study of blood T cell repertoires in COVID-19. Across the whole study: Sites in the United States, Italy and Spain provided acute and convalescent COVID-19 samples. The analysed material was cDNA or gDNA that came from T cells, B-cell-depleted T cells, or PBMCs.

The receptor was isolated from a woman in her 70s with acute or convalescent COVID-19. Sequenced sample: peripheral blood. J is TRBJ1-2 and V is TRBV12-3 or TRBV12-4; possibly TRBD1 for D (5 bases). The CDR3, as DNA: TGTGCCAGCAGTATAGGGAGGGGCTATGGCTACACCTTC. Protein sequence: CASSIGRGYGYTF.